The 16 T cell receptor beta chains listed next were all sequenced from one sample in a study of blood T cell repertoires in COVID-19. The data were produced by immunoSEQ multiplex PCR, yet TCRdb's version contains in-frame clones alone and is incomplete. This table holds about 400,000 clones, more than 85% found once. Sequences were obtained from peripheral blood. The receptors were gathered from a human donor in a cohort sampled during active COVID-19.

This clone has just one count. The chain uses TRBV5-1 and TRBJ1-1, with D unresolved. The V gene lost 3 bases and the J gene lost 6 bases, with 12 bases spanning the gap. The CDR3 has 13 amino acids. Germline V gene data show CDR1 as SGHRS and CDR2 as YFSETQ. CDR3 protein: CASSYRPPAEAFF. CDR3 bases: TGCGCCAGCAGCTACAGACCCCCGGCTGAAGCTTTCTTT.

The chain is built from TRBV2 and TRBJ2-1; D is unclear. Germline-derived CDR1 and CDR2 are SNHLY and FYNNEI. V was cut by 5 bases and J by 10 bases, with 9 bases left in between. The CDR3 totals 11 residues. CDR3 nucleotide sequence: TGTGCCAGCAGTCGGGTTTTGGAGCAGTTCTTC. It is translated as CASSRVLEQFF.

The gene calls are TRBV28 and TRBJ1-5, with D tentatively TRBD1 (5 bases). Germline V CDR1 and CDR2: MDHEN, SYDVKM. This CDR3 region has 13 residues. V lost 2 bases and J 6 bases, leaving 8 bases between the germline ends. The CDR3 loop is CASSLLRVQPQHF. CDR3 sequence (DNA): TGTGCCAGCAGTTTACTCAGGGTTCAGCCCCAGCATTTT.

CDR3 region: CASSWGAGYDTDTQYF. DNA of the CDR3: TGTGCCAGCAGCTGGGGAGCGGGGTATGACACAGATACGCAGTATTTT. The rearrangement joins TRBV7-3 to TRBJ2-3; TRBD2 aligns across 7 bases. This CDR3 is built from 16 residues. V lost 4 bases to trimming and J lost 2 bases; unmatched junction nucleotides: 9. The germline V gene encodes CDR1 SGHTA and CDR2 FQGTGA.

The chain couples TRBV5-1 to TRBJ2-2; TRBD2 matches at 11 bases. With V trimmed by 4 bases and J by 6 bases, 5 bases remained unmatched. CDR1 is SGHRS, CDR2 YFSETQ, per germline. The CDR3 consists of 15 residues. Here the CDR3 DNA reads TGCGCCAGCAGCCTACGGACTAGCGGGTCCGGGGAGCTGTTTTTT. Its protein is CASSLRTSGSGELFF. The complete variable domain, with remaining parts taken from reference TRBV5-1 and TRBJ2-2, reads KAGVTQTPRYLIKTRGQQVTLSCSPISGHRSVSWYQQTPGQGLQFLFEYFSETQRNKGNFPGRFSGRQFSNSRSEMNVSTLELGDSALYLCASSLRTSGSGELFFGEGSRLTVL.

CDR3 DNA: TGTGCCAGCAGCGAAGGACTAGGGTGGAATGAGCAGTTCTTC. Amino acid sequence: CASSEGLGWNEQFF. The gene calls are TRBV7-2 and TRBJ2-1; 7 nucleotides align to TRBD2. Germline CDR1 and CDR2: SGHTA and FQGNSA. The length of the CDR3 is 14 residues. V was clipped by 5 bases and J by 7 bases; unmatched bases: 8.

The gene calls are TRBV25-1 and TRBJ2-5, with D possibly TRBD1 on 6 matching bases. The germline V gene encodes CDR1 MGHDK and CDR2 SYGVNS. There are 16 residues in the CDR3. Trimming pared 1 base from V and 5 bases from J, leaving 17 bases between. The CDR3 loop is CASSEWYYRRGETQYF. DNA for the CDR3: TGTGCCAGCAGTGAATGGTATTATCGCAGGGGTGAGACCCAGTACTTC.

This clone was found once. The CDR3 region has the DNA TGTGCCAGTAACCGCCCCAGGTTCTCCTACGAGCAGTACTTC. Translation: CASNRPRFSYEQYF. The chain carries TRBV28 and TRBJ2-7; no reliable D call. The V gene lost 9 bases and the J gene lost 0 bases, with 15 bases spanning the gap. Per germline, CDR1 MDHEN and CDR2 SYDVKM. This CDR3 spans 14 amino acids. Variable domain in full (rest from reference TRBV28 and TRBJ2-7): DVKVTQSSRYLVKRTGEKVFLECVQDMDHENMFWYRQDPGLGLRLIYFSYDVKMKEKGDIPEGYSVSREKKERFSLILESASTNQTSMYLCASNRPRFSYEQYFGPGTRLTVT.

The V call is TRBV7-6, the J call TRBJ2-3; D unresolved. CDR1 is SGHVS and CDR2 is FNYEAQ in the germline V gene. Trimming stripped 1 base from V and 3 bases from J, with 14 bases between. The CDR3 loop spans 16 amino acids. The CDR3 region has the DNA TGTGCCAGCAGCTTAGATGGGCAGTTTTATACAGATACGCAGTATTTT. This sequence encodes CASSLDGQFYTDTQYF.

This clone was observed a handful of times. The chain recombines TRBV5-4 with TRBJ1-2; D call uncertain. This CDR3 spans 14 amino acids. Per the germline V gene, CDR1 is SGHNT and CDR2 is YYREEE (reference sequence). Trimming took off 4 bases at V and 8 bases at J, with 18 bases between the two ends. The CDR3 spells CASSTVAGERGYTF. DNA for the CDR3: TGTGCCAGCAGCACGGTCGCCGGAGAGCGGGGCTACACCTTC.

CDR3 in amino acids: CASSEEAGGYNEQFF. The CDR3 DNA reads TGTGCCAGCAGTGAAGAAGCGGGGGGGTACAATGAGCAGTTCTTC. The V gene is TRBV6-4, the J gene TRBJ2-1, with 10 bases lining up with TRBD2. V was clipped by 3 bases and J by 4 bases; unmatched bases: 3. Germline V gene lookup returns CDR1 MRHNA and CDR2 SNTAGT. The CDR3 extends over 15 amino acids.

This rearrangement joins TRBV5-1 to TRBJ2-1; 9 nucleotides match TRBD1. The CDR3 runs 16 residues. Germline V gene lookup returns CDR1 SGHRS and CDR2 YFSETQ. The trim removed 3 bases at V and 3 bases at J, leaving 7 bases unmatched. The CDR3 reads CASSSSGTGYYNEQFF. CDR3 bases: TGCGCCAGCAGCTCCTCCGGGACAGGGTACTACAATGAGCAGTTCTTC.

V is TRBV6-1 and J is TRBJ2-7; 8 bases match TRBD1. The CDR3 has 15 amino acids. Germline CDR1 reads MNHNS; CDR2 reads SASEGT. V dropped 1 base and J dropped 4; count of bases not matched to a gene: 6. CDR3 protein: CASSEVEDRDYEQYF. The CDR3 DNA follows: TGTGCCAGCAGTGAAGTGGAGGACAGGGATTACGAGCAGTACTTC.

This clone was counted once. The V call is TRBV6-4, the J call TRBJ1-2; the D is unclear. The CDR3 contains 15 residues. The V gene lost 2 bases and the J gene lost 4 bases, with 14 bases spanning the gap. The germline gives CDR1 MRHNA, CDR2 SNTAGT. The CDR3 DNA is TGTGCCAGCAGTGACCGCAGGCCCGGAGGCTATGGCTACACCTTC. The encoded protein is CASSDRRPGGYGYTF.

The genes are TRBV27 and TRBJ2-1; 8 bases fit TRBD2. Germline V gene sequence: CDR1 MNHEY, CDR2 SMNVEV (reference sequence). Losses at the gene ends were 6 bases for V and 5 bases for J; bases not matched to a gene: 0. The CDR3 extends over 12 amino acids. CDR3 nucleotide sequence: TGTGCCAGCAGACTAGCGGACAATGAGCAGTTCTTC. Translating it yields CASRLADNEQFF.

This sequence joins TRBV7-9 and TRBJ2-1; 7 bases fit TRBD2. The CDR3 runs to 12 residues. Trimming at V came to 7 bases and at J to 7 bases, leaving 4 bases not matched to a gene. Germline CDR1 is SEHNR and CDR2 is FQNEAQ (reference sequence). CDR3 sequence reads: CASTDSGNEQFF. The CDR3 DNA is TGTGCCAGCACCGATAGCGGGAATGAGCAGTTCTTC.